Listed below are T cell receptor beta chains from one sample, sequenced in a study of T cell repertoires in cytomegalovirus infection. Using its own MiXCR run on the reads, TCRdb lists one record per CDR3 protein. This repertoire shows approximately 590,000 distinct CDR3 sequences, roughly 42% found once; its top ten account for 48%. No antigen has been assigned to these receptors. Sequencing used cultured PBMCs, obtained from culture after CMV antigen stimulation. The source of these receptors is a human donor in good health (CMV status not recorded). Some clones in this sample may be carry-over from other donors' samples. CDR3s include the opening cysteine and the closing phenylalanine or tryptophan. The D gene is left open where the match is weak. Rows may omit the clone size; those that give it use once, few, many or a size class.

abundance,v_gene,d_gene,j_gene,CDR3nt,CDR3aa
.,TRBV6-1,TRBD1,TRBJ2-5,TGTGCCACCTCCAGGGGGTTAGAGGAGACCCAGTACTTC,CATSRGLEETQYF
.,TRBV24-1,.,TRBJ2-1,TGTGCCATAGCTAGAAGCTACATATTGGGGGGTGAGCAGTTCTTC,CAIARSYILGGEQFF
many,TRBV7-2,.,TRBJ2-1,TGTGCCAGCAGCTTCTCCGGGACTCTTAATGAGCAGTTCTTC,CASSFSGTLNEQFF
.,TRBV7-8,.,TRBJ2-1,TGTGCCAGCAGCTCTCGGGTGTGGCCAACCTACAATGAGCAGTTCTTC,CASSSRVWPTYNEQFF
once,TRBV6-6,TRBD1,TRBJ2-1,TGTGCCAGCAGTTACCGACGACAGGGGAGCTCCTACAATGAGCAGTTCTTC,CASSYRRQGSSYNEQFF
.,TRBV4-3,TRBD2,TRBJ2-3,TGCGCCAGCAGCCAAGATCTCATAGCGGGTGACACAGATACGCAGTATTTT,CASSQDLIAGDTDTQYF
many,TRBV7-2,.,TRBJ2-3,TGTGCCAGCAGCTTCGGGTGGGGCGACACAGATACGCAGTATTTT,CASSFGWGDTDTQYF
once,TRBV3-1,.,TRBJ1-2,TGTGCCAGCAGCCCCTACGGTCAGACGTATGGCTACACCTTC,CASSPYGQTYGYTF
few,TRBV27,TRBD1,TRBJ2-1,TGTGCCAGCAGCAAACACCGGGACAGGAATGATCATGAGCAGTTCTTC,CASSKHRDRNDHEQFF
.,TRBV7-2,.,TRBJ2-1,TGTGCCAGCAGCTTTCGGGGAGGCCGACAAGAGCAGTTCTTC,CASSFRGGRQEQFF
.,TRBV15,.,TRBJ2-5,TGTGCCACCAGCAGAGACGAAACGGGCAGCTACCAAGAGACCCAGTACTTC,CATSRDETGSYQETQYF
once,TRBV7-2,.,TRBJ2-1,TGTGCCAGCAGCTTAGTTCCCGGCCAGCCAAGCATGAATGAGCAGTTCTTC,CASSLVPGQPSMNEQFF
few,TRBV11-2,TRBD2,TRBJ2-3,TGTGCCAGCAGCCAAGGGACTAGCGGGGGGGCTAGCACAGATACGCAGTATTTT,CASSQGTSGGASTDTQYF
.,TRBV7-4,.,TRBJ2-3,TGTGCCAGCAGCTTAGTTCGGGGGTTCCGCACAGATACGCAGTATTTT,CASSLVRGFRTDTQYF
.,TRBV12-3/TRBV12-4,.,TRBJ2-7,TGTGCCAGCAGTTTCTTCCACAGGGCCACCTACGAGCAGTACTTC,CASSFFHRATYEQYF
few,TRBV19,.,TRBJ2-1,TGTGCCAGTAGTATAGCCCAGGGAGGCTCCTACAATGAGCAGTTCTTC,CASSIAQGGSYNEQFF
.,TRBV6-2/TRBV6-3,.,TRBJ2-5,TGTGCCAGCAGGAGACCATATGGATTACAAGAGACCCAGTACTTC,CASRRPYGLQETQYF
.,TRBV20-1,.,TRBJ1-3,TGCAGTGCTAGGGGTGAGGGTTCTGGAAACACCATATATTTT,CSARGEGSGNTIYF
.,TRBV11-2,TRBD2,TRBJ2-4,TGTGCCAGCAGCTTAAGTTTCAGCGGGGGCTCGAAAAACATTCAGTACTTC,CASSLSFSGGSKNIQYF
few,TRBV7-2,.,TRBJ1-5,TGTGCCAGCAGCTTATTGAGGGGCGGTGGGCCCCAGCATTTT,CASSLLRGGGPQHF
.,TRBV20-1,TRBD2,TRBJ2-1,TGCAGTGCTTCCCGACTAGCGGGGTACAATGAGCAGTTCTTC,CSASRLAGYNEQFF
.,TRBV6-1,.,TRBJ2-5,TGTGCCAGCAGTGAAGCGAGCACAGCAGGGACCCAGTACTTC,CASSEASTAGTQYF
.,TRBV10-3,TRBD1,TRBJ1-2,TGTGCCATAACGACAGGGCCCGCCTATGGCTACACCTTC,CAITTGPAYGYTF
.,TRBV6-6,.,TRBJ1-2,TGTGCCAGCAGTAGGACCGTGGGGGATGGCTACACCTTC,CASSRTVGDGYTF
.,TRBV6-2/TRBV6-3,.,TRBJ2-3,TGTGCCAGCAGTTACGTTAACACAGATACGCAGTATTTT,CASSYVNTDTQYF
few,TRBV19,.,TRBJ2-4,TGTGCCAGTAGTATTTTTTCAGGACTAGCCAAAAACATTCAGTACTTC,CASSIFSGLAKNIQYF
.,TRBV5-4,.,TRBJ1-1,TGTGCCAGCAGCTTATTTATGCAGGGAGGTGCGGCGAACACTGAAGCTTTCTTT,CASSLFMQGGAANTEAFF
few,TRBV7-2,.,TRBJ1-4,TGTGCCAGCAGTAGTCAACAGGGTTGGACTAATGAAAAACTGTTTTTT,CASSSQQGWTNEKLFF
.,TRBV5-4,TRBD1,TRBJ1-1,TGTGCCAGCAGCATGGAACCGATGGGACAGGGGAACACTGAAGCTTTCTTT,CASSMEPMGQGNTEAFF
.,TRBV28,.,TRBJ2-3,TGTGCCAGCAGTTTTTCCCTCAAGATTTCTTTAGCGACAGATACGCAGTATTTT,CASSFSLKISLATDTQYF
few,TRBV11-2,.,TRBJ2-1,TGTGCCAGCAGCCCCGACGCCCCAGCTGAGCAGTTCTTC,CASSPDAPAEQFF
.,TRBV2,TRBD1,TRBJ1-1,TGTGCCTGCAGTGCCAGGGGGCGCGGTTACACTGAAGCTTTCTTT,CACSARGRGYTEAFF
.,TRBV27,TRBD1,TRBJ2-7,TGTGCCAGCGGACCCGGGACAGGTTACGAGCAGTACTTC,CASGPGTGYEQYF
.,TRBV7-9,TRBD2,TRBJ2-1,TGTGCCAGCAGCCCAGCGGGAGGGATAAATGAGCAGTTCTTC,CASSPAGGINEQFF
many,TRBV7-8,TRBD1,TRBJ2-5,TGTGCCAGCAGATACTCACCAAGGGACAGGGGCCCCTCCAGAGAGACCCAGTACTTC,CASRYSPRDRGPSRETQYF
.,TRBV15,.,TRBJ1-4,TGTGCCACCCGGGTGGAGGAAACTAATGAAAAACTGTTTTTT,CATRVEETNEKLFF
many,TRBV7-2,TRBD2,TRBJ2-7,TGTGCCAGCCGGAGCGGGAGCTCCTACGAGCAGTACTTC,CASRSGSSYEQYF
.,TRBV4-3,.,TRBJ1-1,TGCGCCAGCTGGGGAACCAGGTCGTACACTGAAGCTTTCTTT,CASWGTRSYTEAFF
many,TRBV7-8,TRBD2,TRBJ2-1,TGTGCCAGCAGACGTCCTAGCGGGGGTTACAATGAGCAGTTCTTC,CASRRPSGGYNEQFF
.,TRBV4-2,TRBD1,TRBJ1-1,TGTGCCAGCAGCCTACCCAGGGGGGACACTGAAGCTTTCTTT,CASSLPRGDTEAFF
.,TRBV7-9,.,TRBJ2-7,TGTGCCAGCACGGGCGCCGCCTACGAGCAGTACTTC,CASTGAAYEQYF
once,TRBV19,.,TRBJ1-5,TGTGCCAGTAGTAGCCCGAGCGGGCCCCAGCATTTT,CASSSPSGPQHF
.,TRBV2,.,TRBJ1-2,TGTGCCAGCAGTGAGGGCGGGACGCCGGGCCGCTATGGCTACACCTTC,CASSEGGTPGRYGYTF
.,TRBV19,.,TRBJ2-7,TGTGCCAGTAGGGCAGGGGTCTACGAGCAGTACTTC,CASRAGVYEQYF
.,TRBV6-1,.,TRBJ2-5,TGTGCCAGCGGGAGGACGAAGACGCAAGAGACCCAGTACTTC,CASGRTKTQETQYF
many,TRBV7-2,.,TRBJ1-5,TGTGCCAGCAGCTTACAGCCGGTGAACCAGCCCCAGCATTTT,CASSLQPVNQPQHF
few,TRBV20-1,.,TRBJ2-1,TGCAGTGCTAGAAAGGAGCGGGTCTCCTACAATGAGCAGTTCTTC,CSARKERVSYNEQFF
many,TRBV7-2,TRBD1,TRBJ2-3,TGTGCCAGCAGAAACTCCGGGACAGGGTTTGTCACAGATACGCAGTATTTT,CASRNSGTGFVTDTQYF
.,TRBV28,.,TRBJ2-7,TGTGCCAGCAGGCCGGCAGTAGGGCGGGAGCAGTACTTC,CASRPAVGREQYF
once,TRBV6-6,.,TRBJ1-1,TGTGCCAGCAGTTATAGGCGTAACGCCCAGGGACAAAAAGATGAAGCTCTCTTT,CASSYRRNAQGQKDEALF